The TCR beta chain under discussion was sequenced for a study of naive and memory T cell subsets. Germline CDR1 MDHEN, CDR2 SYDVKM. With V trimmed by 2 bases and J by 5 bases, 5 bases remained unmatched. This CDR3 region has 14 residues. This clonotype occurred many times. The beta constant-region primer was an equimolar mix of two oligonucleotides covering TRBC1 and TRBC2. TCRdb re-called the UMI-ligation and nested PCR reads with MiXCR, one entry per CDR3 protein. The repertoire holds 89,000 or so distinct CDR3 sequences, with around 13% as singletons. This clonotype originated in a human donor in good health. The sequenced material came from central memory CD4+ T cells from blood. This rearrangement joins TRBV28 to TRBJ2-5; 7 bases are shared with TRBD2. Here the CDR3 DNA reads TGTGCCAGCAGTTTAAGCGGCGGGAGTGAGACCCAGTACTTC. It encodes CASSLSGGSETQYF.